This T cell receptor (beta chain) was observed in a study of blood T cell repertoires in COVID-19. Study in general: Whether acute or convalescent, the COVID-19 samples came from the United States, Italy and Spain. From T cells, B-cell-depleted T cells, or PBMCs came the material, which was cDNA or gDNA.

Authors' analysis steps: Estimation of nucleated cell counts relied on the amplification of reference gene primers. This table comes from immunoSEQ multiplex PCR, and its TCRdb copy is limited to in-frame clones, with some not included. That table furnishes V, J and clone size, whereas the DNA furnished D and trimming. The sample consists of more than 85,000 clones, 70% to 80% of them appearing once. This clone showed up just a few times. The CDR3 runs to 14 residues. Trimming at V came to 5 bases and at J to 6 bases, leaving 2 bases not matched to a gene. The germline CDR1 and CDR2 sequences are SNHLY and FYNNEI.

The source is a man in his 60s with active or convalescent COVID-19. This rearrangement joins TRBV2 to TRBJ1-6; 9 bases match TRBD1. Sequencing was performed on peripheral blood. The CDR3 spells CASSPGQGNSPLHF. The CDR3 coding sequence is TGTGCCAGCAGTCCGGGACAGGGTAATTCACCCCTCCACTTT. Full variable domain (outside the CDR3, taken from reference TRBV2 and TRBJ1-6): EPEVTQTPSHQVTQMGQEVILRCVPISNHLYFYWYRQILGQKVEFLVSFYNNEISEKSEIFDDQFSVERPDGSNFTLKIRSTKLEDSAMYFCASSPGQGNSPLHFGNGTRLTVT.